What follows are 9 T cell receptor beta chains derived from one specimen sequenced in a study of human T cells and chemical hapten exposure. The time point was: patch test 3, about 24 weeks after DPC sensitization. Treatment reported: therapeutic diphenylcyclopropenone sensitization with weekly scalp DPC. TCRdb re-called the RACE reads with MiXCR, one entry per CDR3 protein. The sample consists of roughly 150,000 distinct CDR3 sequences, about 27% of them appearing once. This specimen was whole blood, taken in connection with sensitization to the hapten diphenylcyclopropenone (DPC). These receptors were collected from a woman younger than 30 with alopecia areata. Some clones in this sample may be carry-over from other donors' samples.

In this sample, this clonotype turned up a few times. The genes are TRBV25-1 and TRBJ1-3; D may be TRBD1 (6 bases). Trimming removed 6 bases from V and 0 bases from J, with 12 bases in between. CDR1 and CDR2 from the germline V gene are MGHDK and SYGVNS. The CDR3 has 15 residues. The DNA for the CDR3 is TGTGCCAGCAGGAAAGGGGGTCCCTCTGGAAACACCATATATTTT. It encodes CASRKGGPSGNTIYF.

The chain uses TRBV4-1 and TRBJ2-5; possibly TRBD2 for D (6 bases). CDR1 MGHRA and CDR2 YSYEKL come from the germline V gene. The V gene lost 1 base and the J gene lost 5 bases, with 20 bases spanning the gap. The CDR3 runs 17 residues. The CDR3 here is CASSQVLGGGGRETQYF. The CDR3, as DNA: TGCGCCAGCAGCCAAGTCCTTGGCGGCGGAGGGCGGGAGACCCAGTACTTC.

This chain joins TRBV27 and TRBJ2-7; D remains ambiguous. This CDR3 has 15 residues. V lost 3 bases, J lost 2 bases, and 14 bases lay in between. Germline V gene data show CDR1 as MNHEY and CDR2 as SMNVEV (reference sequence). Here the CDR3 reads CASSLGRLFPYEQYF. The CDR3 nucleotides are TGTGCCAGCAGTTTGGGTCGCCTGTTTCCCTACGAGCAGTACTTC.

CDR3 region: CASSGFDTEAFF. The CDR3 region has the DNA TGTGCCAGCAGCGGCTTTGACACTGAAGCTTTCTTT. The chain links TRBV9 to TRBJ1-1; D is unresolved. CDR1 and CDR2 from the germline V gene are SGDLS and YYNGEE. Trimming took 3 bases from V and 3 from J, leaving 6 bases between them. This CDR3 region has 12 residues.

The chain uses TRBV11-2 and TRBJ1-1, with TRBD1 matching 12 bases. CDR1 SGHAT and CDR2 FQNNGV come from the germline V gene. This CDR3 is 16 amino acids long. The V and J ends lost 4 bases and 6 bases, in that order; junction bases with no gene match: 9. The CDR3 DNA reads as TGTGCCAGCAGCTCCTTAGTGGGACAGGGGGCGTCTGAAGCTTTCTTT. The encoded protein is CASSSLVGQGASEAFF.

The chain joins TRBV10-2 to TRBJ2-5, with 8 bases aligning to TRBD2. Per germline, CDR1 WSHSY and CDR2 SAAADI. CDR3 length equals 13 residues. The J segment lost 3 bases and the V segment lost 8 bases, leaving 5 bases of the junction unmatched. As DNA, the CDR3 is TGCGCCAGCTCCCAGCGGGGGAAAGAGACCCAGTACTTC. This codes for CASSQRGKETQYF.

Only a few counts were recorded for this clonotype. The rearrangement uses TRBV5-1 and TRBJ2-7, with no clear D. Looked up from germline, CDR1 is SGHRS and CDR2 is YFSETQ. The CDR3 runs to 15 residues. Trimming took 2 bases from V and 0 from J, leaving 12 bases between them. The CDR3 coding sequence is TGCGCCAGCAGCTTTGAAGAGACCCGCTCCTACGAGCAGTACTTC. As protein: CASSFEETRSYEQYF.

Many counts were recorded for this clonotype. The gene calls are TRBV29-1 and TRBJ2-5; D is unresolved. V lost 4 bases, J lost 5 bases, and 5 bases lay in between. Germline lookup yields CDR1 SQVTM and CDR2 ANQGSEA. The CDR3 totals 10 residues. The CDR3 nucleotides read TGCAGCGTTGCTCTGGAGACCCAGTACTTC. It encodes CSVALETQYF.

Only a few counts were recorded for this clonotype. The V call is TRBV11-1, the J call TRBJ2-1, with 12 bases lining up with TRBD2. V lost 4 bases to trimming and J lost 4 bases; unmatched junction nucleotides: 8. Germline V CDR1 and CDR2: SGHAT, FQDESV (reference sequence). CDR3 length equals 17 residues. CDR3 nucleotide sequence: TGTGCCAGCAGCTATCTGACTAGCGGGAGCAGGTACAATGAGCAGTTCTTC. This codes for CASSYLTSGSRYNEQFF.